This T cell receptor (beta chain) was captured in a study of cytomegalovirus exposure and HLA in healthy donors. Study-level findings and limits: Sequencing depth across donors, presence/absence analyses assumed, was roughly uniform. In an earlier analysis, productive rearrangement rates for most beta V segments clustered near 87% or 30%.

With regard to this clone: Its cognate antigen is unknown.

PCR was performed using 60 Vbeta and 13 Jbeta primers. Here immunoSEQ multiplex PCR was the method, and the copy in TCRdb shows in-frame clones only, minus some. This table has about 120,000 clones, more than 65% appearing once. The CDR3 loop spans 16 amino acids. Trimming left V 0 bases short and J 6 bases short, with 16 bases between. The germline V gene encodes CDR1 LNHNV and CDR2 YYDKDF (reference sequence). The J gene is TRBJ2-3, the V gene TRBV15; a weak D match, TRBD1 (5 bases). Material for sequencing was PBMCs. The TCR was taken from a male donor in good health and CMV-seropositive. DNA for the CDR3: TGTGCCACCAGCAGAGATAATGGGGCAGGAGCCGATACGCAGTATTTT. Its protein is CATSRDNGAGADTQYF.